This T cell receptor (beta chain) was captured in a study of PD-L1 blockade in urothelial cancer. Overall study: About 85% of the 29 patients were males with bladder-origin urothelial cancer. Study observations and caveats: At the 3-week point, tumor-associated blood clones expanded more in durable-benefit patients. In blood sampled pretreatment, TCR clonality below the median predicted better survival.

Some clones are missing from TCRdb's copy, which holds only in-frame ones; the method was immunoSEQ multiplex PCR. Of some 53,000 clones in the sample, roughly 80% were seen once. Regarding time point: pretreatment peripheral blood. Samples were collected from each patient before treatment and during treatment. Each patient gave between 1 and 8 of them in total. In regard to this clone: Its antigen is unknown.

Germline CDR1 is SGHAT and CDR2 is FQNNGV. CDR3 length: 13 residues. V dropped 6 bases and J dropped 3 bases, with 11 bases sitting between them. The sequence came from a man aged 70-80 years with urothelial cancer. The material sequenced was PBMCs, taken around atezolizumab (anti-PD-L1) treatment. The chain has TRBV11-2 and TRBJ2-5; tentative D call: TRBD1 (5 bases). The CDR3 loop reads CASRTVKKETQYF. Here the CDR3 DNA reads TGTGCCAGCAGGACAGTTAAGAAAGAGACCCAGTACTTC.